This T cell receptor beta chain appears in the sequencing data of a study of a mutant IDH1 vaccine in newly diagnosed glioma. Across the study: Vaccinations, eight in total, occurred in weeks 1, 3, 5, 7, 11, 15, 19, 23. Earlier treatment was radiotherapy, temozolomide, or both, with most getting both. Notes on the study in general: Across multiple MHC alleles, almost 95% of patients had vaccine-induced responses. Seemingly, top peripheral T cell clonotype changes bore no relation to pseudoprogression.

The time point here: week 23, last vaccination. Vaccine doses each comprised 300 ug of mutant IDH1 20-mer peptide, with topical imiquimod. Germline assignment: CDR1 LGHNA and CDR2 YSLEER. This CDR3 region has 15 residues. Trimming cost V 4 bases and J 5 bases, with 14 bases left between them. About this clone itself: Its specificity is unknown.

TCRdb's copy holds only in-frame clones and misses some; the assay was immunoSEQ multiplex PCR. This table has 70,000 to 90,000 clones, approximately 85% appearing once. The chain uses TRBV4-3 and TRBJ2-2; D uncertain. The sequences come from PBMCs, collected from a glioma patient whose treatment included an IDH1 peptide vaccine. The source is a young man with glioma. Some clones in this sample may be carry-over from other donors' samples. CDR3: CASSPRAVVTGELFF. CDR3 DNA sequence: TGCGCCAGCAGCCCACGGGCGGTTGTAACCGGGGAGCTGTTTTTT.